Reported below is one TCR beta chain. As yet, its antigen is unknown. This sample was included in a study of cytomegalovirus exposure and HLA in healthy donors. The PCR had 60 Vbeta and 13 Jbeta primers. Libraries were prepared by immunoSEQ multiplex PCR; TCRdb keeps only in-frame clonotypes and omits some of them. The sample records some 200,000 clones, 82% being singletons. Findings and caveats of the study: Using a false discovery rate of 0.05, a later analysis showed that 16,951 TCR beta sequences were associated with HLA alleles. Earlier analysis looked at TCR beta V segments, and most were productive about 90% or about 30% of the time. High sensitivity and specificity were reportedly achieved when the classifier diagnosed cytomegalovirus status.

The CDR3 has 12 amino acids. Trimming left V 7 bases short and J 0 bases short, with 7 bases between. Germline V gene data show CDR1 as ENHRY and CDR2 as SYGVKD. The sequence was collected from a woman aged 18 to 35 in good health and CMV-seronegative. The sample taken for sequencing was PBMCs. V is TRBV10-3 and J is TRBJ2-7; D ambiguous. The CDR3 region is CAIMGDSYEQYF. The CDR3 DNA follows: TGTGCCATCATGGGCGACTCCTACGAGCAGTACTTC.